This is a list of T cell receptor beta chains from one sample in a study of blood T cells in healthy people across ages. A single record per CDR3 protein comes from TCRdb applying MiXCR to the 5' RACE reads. The sample holds some 1,800,000 distinct CDR3 sequences, about two fifths seen once. Material: blood. All receptors derive from a human donor in good health. Both conserved end residues are part of each CDR3. Fields, in order: J gene, V gene, D gene, clone size, CDR3 protein, CDR3 DNA. A D gene is named only where the DNA matches it firmly. The size entry is marked missing in some rows and otherwise reads once, few, many or a size class.

TRBJ2-7 | TRBV12-3/TRBV12-4 | TRBD1 | - | CASRRTGGQYEQYF | TGTGCCAGCCGACGGACAGGTGGACAATACGAGCAGTACTTC
TRBJ1-4 | TRBV4-3 | TRBD1 | - | CASNHRGRLATSEKLFF | TGCGCCAGCAACCACAGGGGCCGTCTTGCGACTAGTGAAAAACTGTTTTTT
TRBJ1-4 | TRBV2 | - | - | CASSGPLVATNEKRFF | TGTGCCAGCAGCGGACCCTTAGTCGCAACTAATGAAAAACGGTTTTTT
TRBJ2-2 | TRBV20-1 | - | few | CSASPDTTGTGELFF | TGCAGTGCTAGCCCCGATACTACAGGGACCGGGGAGCTGTTTTTT
TRBJ2-3 | TRBV7-8 | TRBD1 | once | CASSLVDREEDTQYF | TGTGCCAGCAGCTTAGTGGACAGGGAAGAAGATACGCAGTATTTT
TRBJ2-3 | TRBV3-1 | - | few | CASSPADAADTQYF | TGTGCCAGCAGCCCAGCGGACGCCGCAGATACGCAGTATTTT
TRBJ1-3 | TRBV20-1 | - | - | CSAQQAMVSGNTIYF | TGCAGTGCGCAACAGGCCATGGTCTCTGGAAACACCATATATTTT
TRBJ2-3 | TRBV29-1 | - | few | CSAVRDGRTDTQYF | TGCAGCGCCGTACGCGACGGGCGCACAGATACGCAGTATTTT
TRBJ1-5 | TRBV28 | TRBD1 | - | CVSSPPGTALGNQPQHF | TGTGTCAGCAGTCCCCCAGGGACAGCCCTGGGCAATCAGCCCCAGCATTTT
TRBJ1-6 | TRBV5-1 | - | - | CASSLQPNSPLHF | TGCGCCAGCAGCTTACAACCCAATTCACCCCTCCACTTT